These 27 T cell receptor beta chains originate from one sample sequenced in a study of T cell changes during pregnancy in multiple sclerosis. Libraries were prepared by immunoSEQ multiplex PCR; TCRdb keeps only in-frame clonotypes and omits some of them. The table includes some 41,000 clones, 90% detected once. The starting material was CD8+ T cells from peripheral blood mononuclear cells, obtained in the first trimester of pregnancy. The receptors derive from a female donor with multiple sclerosis, enrolled in a pregnancy study.

The genes are TRBV5-6 and TRBJ1-1, with 8 bases lining up with TRBD1. CDR1 is SGHDT, CDR2 YYEEEE, per germline. The CDR3 totals 16 residues. The trim removed 7 bases at V and 4 bases at J, leaving 15 bases unmatched. CDR3: CASCGQGAPRGTEAFF. CDR3 DNA: TGTGCCAGCTGCGGACAGGGCGCCCCGCGGGGCACTGAAGCTTTCTTT.

This rearrangement joins TRBV19 to TRBJ2-1; 7 bases are shared with TRBD2. This CDR3 is 14 amino acids long. The trim removed 4 bases at V and 3 bases at J, leaving 3 bases unmatched. CDR1 is LNHDA and CDR2 is SQIVND in the germline V gene (reference sequence). The DNA for the CDR3 is TGTGCCAGTAGTAAGGGAGGGGACTACAATGAGCAGTTCTTC. Its translation: CASSKGGDYNEQFF.

The chain couples TRBV4-3 to TRBJ1-1; D may be TRBD1 (5 bases). Trimming shortened V by 1 base and J by 1 base, and 10 bases separated the two germline ends. Looked up from germline, CDR1 is LGHNA and CDR2 is YSLEER. The CDR3 totals 15 residues. The CDR3 region is CASSQGGQTNTEAFF. The DNA for the CDR3 is TGCGCCAGCAGCCAAGGGGGCCAGACGAACACTGAAGCTTTCTTT.

This chain links TRBV5-5 with TRBJ2-7; 9 nucleotides match TRBD2. J was trimmed by 0 bases and V by 2 bases; bases with no gene match: 18. Germline CDR1 and CDR2: SGHKS and YYEKEE (reference sequence). The CDR3 totals 20 residues. CDR3 nucleotide sequence: TGTGCCAGCAGCTTTGCCCACTCGGAGTGGGCGGGAGGGCCCTCCTACGAGCAGTACTTC. Translation gives CASSFAHSEWAGGPSYEQYF.

The chain couples TRBV4-3 to TRBJ1-3; TRBD1 might be the D (5 bases). This CDR3 spans 15 amino acids. Germline loops: CDR1 LGHNA, CDR2 YSLEER. The germline V and J ends were trimmed by 1 base and 1 base, with 8 bases remaining between them. In DNA form, the CDR3 reads TGCGCCAGCAGCCAAGGTCAGGGATCTGGAAACACCATATATTTT. Translated, it gives CASSQGQGSGNTIYF.

In its sample, this clone was seen once. This chain links TRBV9 with TRBJ2-1; TRBD2 might be the D (6 bases). V was trimmed by 6 bases and J by 7 bases, leaving 14 bases between them. Germline lookup yields CDR1 SGDLS and CDR2 YYNGEE. CDR3 length: 13 amino acids. This CDR3 reads CASNRGLPNEQFF. The CDR3 DNA reads TGTGCCAGCAACCGGGGACTGCCAAATGAGCAGTTCTTC.

The table lists this clone with a count of one. The rearrangement links TRBV27 to TRBJ2-7; TRBD1 agrees at 9 bases. V dropped 4 bases and J dropped 0; count of bases not matched to a gene: 7. Per germline, CDR1 MNHEY and CDR2 SMNVEV (reference sequence). The CDR3 is 16 residues long. CDR3 amino acids: CASSSYRGPSSYEQYF. The CDR3 DNA follows: TGTGCCAGCAGTTCATACAGGGGGCCTTCCTCCTACGAGCAGTACTTC.

This clone is a singleton in its sample. The chain is built from TRBV5-6 and TRBJ2-2, with 8 bases matching TRBD2. The CDR3 is 17 amino acids. V dropped 0 bases and J dropped 1; count of bases not matched to a gene: 5. Germline assignment: CDR1 SGHDT and CDR2 YYEEEE. The CDR3 sequence is CASSLGIAGMNTGELFF. The CDR3 DNA reads as TGTGCCAGCAGCTTGGGAATAGCGGGGATGAACACCGGGGAGCTGTTTTTT.

The V call is TRBV19, the J call TRBJ2-7; the D gene is possibly TRBD1 (6 bases). V lost 9 bases and J lost 2, with 17 bases in between. CDR1 is LNHDA, CDR2 SQIVND, per germline (reference sequence). The CDR3 runs to 14 residues. The CDR3 DNA is TGTGCCAGCACCCACAGACAGGATGCCTACGAGCAGTACTTC. It yields the protein CASTHRQDAYEQYF.

The genes are TRBV7-3 and TRBJ1-4; D remains ambiguous. Germline V lookup: CDR1 SGHTA, CDR2 FQGTGA. The CDR3 covers 15 residues. V lost 2 bases and J 8 bases, leaving 15 bases between the germline ends. CDR3 sequence (DNA): TGTGCCAGCAGCTTAGGGCCTGCTGCAGAAGAAAAACTGTTTTTT. It translates to CASSLGPAAEEKLFF.

V is TRBV27 and J is TRBJ2-7; 8 bases match TRBD2. Germline loops: CDR1 MNHEY, CDR2 SMNVEV (reference sequence). V was pared by 6 bases and J by 1 base, with 8 bases of the junction left unmatched. This CDR3 spans 15 amino acids. As DNA, the CDR3 is TGTGCCAGCAGCAATTCGGGGGGGGTTTCCTACGAGCAGTACTTC. It is translated as CASSNSGGVSYEQYF.

The chain carries TRBV16 and TRBJ1-1; D unresolved. This CDR3 comprises 15 residues. Germline CDR1 reads KGHSY; CDR2 reads FQNENV. Deletions cut 0 bases from V and 7 bases from J, with 15 bases between. This CDR3 reads CASSQSWATEGEAFF. Here the CDR3 DNA reads TGTGCCAGCAGCCAATCGTGGGCTACGGAGGGTGAAGCTTTCTTT.

V usage is TRBV5-1 and J usage is TRBJ2-7; TRBD1 is a possible D gene (5 bases). This CDR3 is built from 15 residues. Germline lookup yields CDR1 SGHRS and CDR2 YFSETQ. V was trimmed by 4 bases and J by 2 bases, leaving 16 bases between them. CDR3 in amino acids: CASSETGGFPYEQYF. Written as DNA, the CDR3 is TGCGCCAGCAGCGAAACAGGTGGTTTCCCCTACGAGCAGTACTTC.

V gene TRBV6-6 combines with J gene TRBJ2-1; perhaps TRBD2 as D (6 bases). Germline V gives CDR1 MNHNY, CDR2 SVGAGI (reference sequence). Trimming pared 2 bases from V and 6 bases from J, leaving 14 bases between. This CDR3 spans 15 amino acids. In DNA, the CDR3 is TGTGCCAGCAGTTACGTCGGGGACTCTTCCAATGAGCAGTTCTTC. It is translated as CASSYVGDSSNEQFF.

The chain carries TRBV4-1 and TRBJ2-7; TRBD1 is a possible D gene (5 bases). Germline CDR1 MGHRA, CDR2 YSYEKL. Trimming took 0 bases from V and 0 from J, leaving 9 bases between them. The CDR3 is 15 residues long. The CDR3 nucleotides are TGCGCCAGCAGCCAAGAGGGGCACAGCTCCTACGAGCAGTACTTC. Translation: CASSQEGHSSYEQYF.

J is TRBJ2-3 and V is TRBV2; a weak D match, TRBD1 (6 bases). The ends were cut back, 8 bases at V and 2 bases at J, with 11 bases in the middle. Per the germline V gene, CDR1 is SNHLY and CDR2 is FYNNEI. This CDR3 contains 13 residues. CDR3 bases: TGTGCCAGCTACAGGGAAACCACAGATACGCAGTATTTT. The encoded protein is CASYRETTDTQYF.

The chain couples TRBV2 to TRBJ2-5; 8 positions agree with TRBD1. The J segment lost 2 bases and the V segment lost 6 bases, leaving 5 bases of the junction unmatched. The germline CDR1 and CDR2 sequences are SNHLY and FYNNEI. The CDR3 has 14 amino acids. CDR3: CASRSRGLQETQYF. As DNA, the CDR3 is TGTGCCAGCAGAAGCAGGGGGCTACAAGAGACCCAGTACTTC.

The chain employs TRBV25-1 and TRBJ1-5; D remains ambiguous. Deletions cut 5 bases from V and 4 bases from J, with 6 bases between. This CDR3 spans 12 amino acids. The germline V gene has CDR1 MGHDK and CDR2 SYGVNS. CDR3 residues: CASSLLNQPQHF. The CDR3 nucleotides read TGTGCCAGCAGTCTCCTTAATCAGCCCCAGCATTTT.

This clone was counted a few times. The chain recombines TRBV7-6 with TRBJ1-1, with D maybe TRBD1 (6 bases). CDR1 and CDR2 (germline): SGHVS, FNYEAQ. The CDR3 spans 13 residues. The germline V and J ends were trimmed by 5 bases and 4 bases, with 11 bases remaining between them. CDR3 DNA sequence: TGTGCCAGCAGCCCCGCAGGGGTCACTGAAGCTTTCTTT. Protein product: CASSPAGVTEAFF.

This clone was counted once. J is TRBJ2-7 and V is TRBV6-1; possibly TRBD2 for D (6 bases). The V end lost 1 base, the J end lost 2 bases, and 15 bases lay between the germline ends. This CDR3 has 16 amino acids. Germline V CDR1 and CDR2: MNHNS, SASEGT. The CDR3 nucleotides are TGTGCCAGCAGTGAAGAGGAGGCACCGGGGGCCTACGAGCAGTACTTC. This gives the protein CASSEEEAPGAYEQYF.

V is TRBV18 and J is TRBJ2-1; 10 bases agree with TRBD1. V lost 6 bases to trimming and J lost 8 bases; unmatched junction nucleotides: 13. From germline, CDR1 is KGHSH and CDR2 LQKENI. The CDR3 has 16 residues. The CDR3 DNA follows: TGTGCCAGCTCCCCTGTGGGACAGGGGCCCCGGGATGAGCAGTTCTTC. Protein product: CASSPVGQGPRDEQFF.

The V gene is TRBV4-1, the J gene TRBJ1-2; TRBD1 aligns across 8 bases. The CDR3 length is 17 residues. Trimming took 0 bases from V and 4 from J; bases not matched to a gene: 10. Germline CDR1 reads MGHRA; CDR2 reads YSYEKL. In DNA form, the CDR3 reads TGCGCCAGCAGCCAAGACGAGAGCACAGGGGGTTCCTATGGCTACACCTTC. Its translation is CASSQDESTGGSYGYTF.

This clone turned up a few times. The V gene is TRBV6-1, the J gene TRBJ2-1, with D possibly TRBD2 on 7 matching bases. Germline V gene sequence: CDR1 MNHNS, CDR2 SASEGT. V shed 6 bases and J shed 9 bases, with 18 bases lying between them. CDR3 length: 14 residues. CDR3: CASRPRGAISEQFF. In DNA, the CDR3 is TGTGCCAGCAGACCCCGGGGGGCGATTTCTGAGCAGTTCTTC.

This chain uses TRBV5-1 with TRBJ2-5; 7 nucleotides line up with TRBD2. The germline V gene has CDR1 SGHRS and CDR2 YFSETQ. This CDR3 has 14 residues. With 8 bases clipped from V and 3 bases from J, the junction kept 10 bases outside the gene matches. The CDR3 loop reads CASARWGGEETQYF. The CDR3 coding sequence is TGCGCCAGTGCACGCTGGGGGGGGGAAGAGACCCAGTACTTC.

The chain has TRBV6-1 and TRBJ2-5; 9 positions agree with TRBD1. J lost 3 bases, V lost 6 bases, and 8 bases had no gene match. Germline values: CDR1 MNHNS, CDR2 SASEGT. The CDR3 covers 15 residues. CDR3: CASRNRDRVEETQYF. The CDR3 nucleotides read TGTGCCAGCAGGAACCGGGACAGGGTTGAAGAGACCCAGTACTTC.

The table lists this clone with a count of one. The rearrangement links TRBV29-1 to TRBJ1-2; D ambiguous. V was trimmed by 6 bases and J by 3 bases, leaving 11 bases between them. The germline V gene encodes CDR1 SQVTM and CDR2 ANQGSEA. CDR3 size: 12 residues. The CDR3 nucleotides are TGCAGCGTCACTAATGAGGACTATGGCTACACCTTC. It encodes CSVTNEDYGYTF. The full variable domain, with the rest looked up from reference TRBV29-1 and TRBJ1-2, is SAVISQKPSRDICQRGTSLTIQCQVDSQVTMMFWYRQQPGQSLTLIATANQGSEATYESGFVIDKFPISRPNLTFSTLTVSNMSPEDSSIYLCSVTNEDYGYTFGSGTRLTVV.

The chain is built from TRBV27 and TRBJ2-1; 9 nucleotides match TRBD2. V shed 4 bases and J 5 bases; nucleotides not matched to a gene: 6. The CDR3 length is 15 residues. Germline loops: CDR1 MNHEY, CDR2 SMNVEV (reference sequence). CDR3 in DNA: TGTGCCAGCAGTTGGCTAGCGGGGCAAGACAATGAGCAGTTCTTC. Its translation is CASSWLAGQDNEQFF.